The clone carrying this T cell receptor (beta chain) appeared a few times. Its antigen is still unknown. The data were taken from a study of shared clonotypes between healthy human individuals. The test was conducted at deep level. The method was immunoSEQ multiplex PCR; TCRdb's version includes in-frame clones alone and lacks a portion of them. There are roughly 2,300,000 clones in the sample; around 92% occur only once, and 0.3% to 0.4% lies in the top ten. The study, taken as a whole, reports: Of the naive CD4 clonotypes, about 5% were shared across several donors. In contrast to clonotypes shared by all four donors, non-shared clonotypes had lower generation probabilities.

This TCR came from a man aged 18 to 29 in good health. Some clones in this sample may be carry-over from other donors' samples. The sample was naive CD4+ T cells from PBMCs. This sample's subset: CD45RA+ positively selected.

CDR3 bases: TGTGCCAGCAGCTTGACTCGACTGACCGGGGAGCTGTTTTTT. This encodes CASSLTRLTGELFF. The genes are TRBV11-2 and TRBJ2-2; D is unclear. CDR3 length equals 14 residues. V was cut by 3 bases and J by 5 bases, with 10 bases left in between. Looked up from germline, CDR1 is SGHAT and CDR2 is FQNNGV.